This is a list of T cell receptor beta chains from one sample in a study of long-term antiretroviral therapy in people with HIV. The repertoire was sequenced with immunoSEQ multiplex PCR; TCRdb's copy has only in-frame clones and lacks some. The table lists approximately 34,000 clones, around 83% of them singletons. The input for sequencing was unsorted PBMCs, taken 1 year after starting antiretroviral therapy. These receptors were taken from a man aged 18-30 years with HIV. Both conserved end residues are part of each CDR3. D genes are given only for firm matches. Size is omitted from some rows. Given values are once, few, many or a class for expanded clones.

abundance	v_gene	d_gene	j_gene	CDR3aa	CDR3nt
.	TRBV11-2	TRBD2	TRBJ2-7	CASSLASGMSYEQYF	TGTGCCAGCAGCCTGGCTAGCGGGATGTCCTACGAGCAGTACTTC
.	TRBV7-9	.	TRBJ1-1	CASSRGDTEAFF	TGTGCCAGCAGCAGGGGAGACACTGAAGCTTTCTTT
.	TRBV19	.	TRBJ2-1	CASSTRVGNEQFF	TGTGCCAGTAGTACAAGGGTGGGAAATGAGCAGTTCTTC
.	TRBV18	.	TRBJ2-2	CASSPLRRENTGELFF	TGTGCCAGCTCACCATTGCGGCGGGAAAACACCGGGGAGCTGTTTTTT
.	TRBV9	TRBD1	TRBJ2-7	CASSVEQGAYEQYF	TGTGCCAGCAGCGTAGAACAGGGGGCTTACGAGCAGTACTTC
.	TRBV6-4	TRBD2	TRBJ2-7	CASSRGSGSYEQYF	TGTGCCAGCAGCCGGGGCAGCGGGAGTTACGAGCAGTACTTC
.	TRBV21-1	.	TRBJ2-7	CASSTGLAGAHEQYF	TGTGCCAGCAGCACCGGACTAGCGGGAGCTCACGAGCAGTACTTC
.	TRBV7-2	.	TRBJ1-3	CASSKSPRGGNTIYF	TGTGCCAGCAGCAAATCGCCCCGAGGAGGAAACACCATATATTTT
.	TRBV9	.	TRBJ1-4	CASSVGPGPNEKLFF	TGTGCCAGCAGCGTAGGGCCAGGCCCTAATGAAAAACTGTTTTTT
.	TRBV9	TRBD1	TRBJ1-2	CASSVSPLDRETNYGYTF	TGTGCCAGCAGCGTAAGCCCCTTAGACAGGGAAACTAACTATGGCTACACCTTC
.	TRBV5-1	TRBD1	TRBJ2-2	CASSPDRGSGTGELFF	TGCGCCAGCAGCCCAGACAGGGGGAGTGGAACCGGGGAGCTGTTTTTT
.	TRBV5-1	TRBD2	TRBJ2-5	CASSLLGLVQETQYF	TGCGCCAGCAGCTTGCTAGGACTAGTCCAAGAGACCCAGTACTTC
once	TRBV28	TRBD1	TRBJ2-7	CASSAGTGAYEQYF	TGTGCCAGCAGTGCCGGGACAGGGGCCTACGAGCAGTACTTC
.	TRBV5-1	TRBD1	TRBJ1-1	CASSRRPIGTGQGDTEAFF	TGCGCCAGCAGCCGGCGGCCAATCGGGACAGGGCAGGGAGACACTGAAGCTTTCTTT
.	TRBV28	.	TRBJ2-1	CASSAGLGDEQFF	TGTGCCAGCAGTGCTGGCCTAGGCGATGAGCAGTTCTTC
.	TRBV5-4	.	TRBJ1-3	CASSSDNTIYF	TGTGCCAGCAGCTCAGACAACACCATATATTTT
.	TRBV4-2	.	TRBJ2-7	CASSQGTEGVYEQYF	TGTGCCAGCAGCCAAGGTACGGAAGGGGTCTACGAGCAGTACTTC
.	TRBV12-5	.	TRBJ2-7	CASGYMSSYEQYF	TGTGCTAGTGGCTACATGAGCTCCTACGAGCAGTACTTC
.	TRBV7-8	TRBD2	TRBJ2-1	CASRTGLAGLDEQFF	TGTGCCAGCAGAACCGGACTAGCGGGACTCGATGAGCAGTTCTTC
once	TRBV9	.	TRBJ2-7	CASSVGYSYEQYF	TGTGCCAGCAGCGTGGGTTACAGTTACGAGCAGTACTTC
.	TRBV9	.	TRBJ2-3	CASSAYRSTDTQYF	TGTGCCAGCAGCGCGTACAGGAGCACAGATACGCAGTATTTT
few	TRBV5-1	.	TRBJ1-1	CASSLDPTAEAFF	TGCGCCAGCAGCTTAGACCCGACCGCTGAAGCTTTCTTT
once	TRBV18	.	TRBJ1-6	CASSPEGGSPLHF	TGTGCCAGCTCCCCGGAGGGGGGCTCACCCCTCCACTTT
.	TRBV4-1	.	TRBJ2-3	CASSQDPATDTQYF	TGCGCCAGCAGCCAAGACCCAGCCACAGATACGCAGTATTTT
.	TRBV19	.	TRBJ1-2	CASRGADGYTF	TGTGCCAGTAGAGGGGCAGATGGCTACACCTTC
.	TRBV15	TRBD1	TRBJ2-1	CATSRGDSLYNEQFF	TGTGCCACCAGCAGAGGGGACAGCCTATACAATGAGCAGTTCTTC
.	TRBV6-5	.	TRBJ1-2	CASSYSNGIGYTF	TGTGCCAGCAGTTACTCGAATGGGATTGGCTACACCTTC
.	TRBV5-1	.	TRBJ1-1	CASSYDSVNTEAFF	TGCGCCAGCAGCTACGACTCTGTGAACACTGAAGCTTTCTTT
once	TRBV5-1	.	TRBJ2-2	CASSLYGGRTGELFF	TGCGCCAGCAGCTTGTACGGGGGCCGGACCGGGGAGCTGTTTTTT
few	TRBV7-3	TRBD1	TRBJ2-1	CASSSSGQAYNEQFF	TGTGCCAGCAGCTCTTCCGGACAGGCTTACAATGAGCAGTTCTTC
.	TRBV19	TRBD2	TRBJ2-7	CASSRLAEDYEQYF	TGTGCCAGTAGTAGACTAGCGGAAGACTACGAGCAGTACTTC
.	TRBV5-1	.	TRBJ1-4	CASSSKGSATNEKLFF	TGCGCCAGCAGCTCGAAAGGTTCGGCAACTAATGAAAAACTGTTTTTT
.	TRBV27	.	TRBJ1-1	CASSTYPQGGTEAFF	TGTGCCAGCAGTACATACCCACAGGGTGGCACTGAAGCTTTCTTT
.	TRBV12-5	.	TRBJ2-1	CASGSRGFSYNEQFF	TGTGCTAGTGGATCCAGGGGTTTCTCCTACAATGAGCAGTTCTTC
.	TRBV10-3	TRBD1	TRBJ2-2	CAISESRQGATGELFF	TGTGCCATCAGTGAGTCGAGGCAGGGGGCCACCGGGGAGCTGTTTTTT
few	TRBV29-1	TRBD1	TRBJ2-1	CSNTGGTYNEQFF	TGCAGCAACACAGGGGGCACCTACAATGAGCAGTTCTTC
.	TRBV9	.	TRBJ2-1	CASSGPSMYDEQFF	TGTGCCAGCAGCGGGCCCAGTATGTACGATGAGCAGTTCTTC
.	TRBV7-9	TRBD1	TRBJ1-2	CASSFQQGANYGYTF	TGTGCCAGCAGCTTCCAACAGGGGGCTAACTATGGCTACACCTTC
.	TRBV2	.	TRBJ1-5	CASSDLGNQPQHF	TGTGCCAGCAGTGATTTGGGAAATCAGCCCCAGCATTTT
once	TRBV28	TRBD1	TRBJ2-7	CASSLGTGFHEQYF	TGTGCCAGCAGCCTCGGGACAGGGTTCCACGAGCAGTACTTC
.	TRBV27	TRBD2	TRBJ2-1	CASSSGTSPYNEQFF	TGTGCCAGCAGTTCTGGGACTAGTCCCTACAATGAGCAGTTCTTC
.	TRBV5-1	TRBD1	TRBJ2-1	CASSPPRDRVYNEQFF	TGCGCCAGCAGCCCCCCGCGGGACAGGGTCTACAATGAGCAGTTCTTC
.	TRBV6-5	.	TRBJ1-2	CASSYYEGTNYGYTF	TGTGCCAGCAGTTACTACGAGGGGACTAACTATGGCTACACCTTC
medium-sized	TRBV6-6	TRBD1	TRBJ1-4	CASSYYPGQPNEKLFF	TGTGCCAGCAGTTACTATCCGGGACAGCCAAATGAAAAACTGTTTTTT
.	TRBV28	TRBD1	TRBJ2-7	CASSSMTGAHEQYF	TGTGCCAGCAGTTCAATGACAGGGGCCCACGAGCAGTACTTC
.	TRBV4-3	.	TRBJ2-6	CASSQDTGLRLSGANVLTF	TGCGCCAGCAGCCAGGACACGGGACTGAGGCTCTCTGGGGCCAACGTCCTGACTTTC
.	TRBV6-6	.	TRBJ1-1	CASSYGGDPAFF	TGTGCCAGCAGTTACGGTGGGGACCCCGCTTTCTTT
.	TRBV18	.	TRBJ1-1	CASSPGGHTEAFF	TGTGCCAGCTCACCGGGGGGGCACACTGAAGCTTTCTTT
.	TRBV19	TRBD2	TRBJ2-3	CASSIAGTSSADTQYF	TGTGCCAGTAGTATAGCCGGGACTAGCAGCGCAGATACGCAGTATTTT
.	TRBV12-5	TRBD2	TRBJ2-3	CASGSTGLAGGRETDTQYF	TGTGCTAGTGGTTCCACGGGACTAGCGGGGGGACGGGAGACAGATACGCAGTATTTT
.	TRBV27	.	TRBJ2-7	CASSLRGASYEQYF	TGTGCCAGCAGTTTGCGCGGGGCCTCCTACGAGCAGTACTTC
.	TRBV9	TRBD2	TRBJ2-7	CASSAGLAGDYEQYF	TGTGCCAGCAGCGCGGGACTAGCGGGAGACTACGAGCAGTACTTC
.	TRBV28	.	TRBJ1-5	CASSLYRGVGNQPQHF	TGTGCCAGCAGTTTATATAGGGGTGTGGGCAATCAGCCCCAGCATTTT
few	TRBV19	.	TRBJ2-2	CASSTTGITFTGELFF	TGTGCCAGTAGTACCACCGGGATTACATTCACCGGGGAGCTGTTTTTT